One and the same sample provided the 28 T cell receptor beta chains below, sequenced in a study of OX40 agonist ivuxolimab in advanced cancers. Repertoires were generated with immunoSEQ multiplex PCR, while TCRdb's copy carries only in-frame clones and drops some. The sample consists of around 60,000 clones, about 90% of them appearing once. Sequences were derived from CD4+ or CD8+ T cells sorted from blood, sampled in a trial of the OX40 agonist ivuxolimab. The receptors here all came from an adult with an advanced solid tumor such as melanoma, head and neck, liver or kidney cancer.

The chain couples TRBV4-1 to TRBJ2-5; possible D gene TRBD1, 6 bases. CDR1 and CDR2 from the germline V gene are MGHRA and YSYEKL. The CDR3 has 15 amino acids. Trimming pared 4 bases from V and 2 bases from J, leaving 14 bases between. CDR3 residues: CASSRPGTIQETQYF. CDR3 in DNA: TGCGCCAGCAGCCGACCCGGGACAATTCAAGAGACCCAGTACTTC.

The chain combines TRBV5-1 with TRBJ2-1; no definite D call. The germline CDR1 and CDR2 sequences are SGHRS and YFSETQ. Between the trimmed V and J ends, which lost 4 bases and 5 bases, there was a span of 13 bases. The CDR3 loop spans 14 amino acids. This CDR3 is CASSPAPPDNEQFF. CDR3 sequence (DNA): TGCGCCAGCAGCCCAGCCCCCCCCGACAATGAGCAGTTCTTC.

This clone was seen just once. The chain combines TRBV7-9 with TRBJ2-7, with 7 bases identical to TRBD2. Germline CDR1 SEHNR, CDR2 FQNEAQ (reference sequence). Trimming cost V 5 bases and J 7 bases; bases outside gene matches: 11. This CDR3 spans 14 amino acids. In nucleotides, the CDR3 is TGTGCCAGCAGCCCCCTAGCGGCTCCCTTGGAGCAGTACTTC. Its translation: CASSPLAAPLEQYF. Drawing the rest from reference TRBV7-9 and TRBJ2-7, the complete variable domain is DTGVSQNPRHKITKRGQNVTFRCDPISEHNRLYWYRQTLGQGPEFLTYFQNEAQLEKSRLLSDRFSAERPKGSFSTLEIQRTEQGDSAMYLCASSPLAAPLEQYFGPGTRLTVT.

The rearrangement links TRBV6-5 to TRBJ2-7; tentative D call: TRBD2 (6 bases). Germline CDR1 and CDR2: MNHEY and SVGAGI. The CDR3 contains 12 residues. Trimming stripped 2 bases from V and 6 bases from J, with 8 bases between. Here the CDR3 reads CASSYPGGEQYF. In nucleotides, the CDR3 is TGTGCCAGCAGTTACCCCGGGGGCGAGCAGTACTTC.

This clone was detected once. The chain links TRBV4-2 to TRBJ2-7; possible D gene TRBD2, 5 bases. V was trimmed by 0 bases and J by 2 bases, leaving 14 bases between them. The CDR3 covers 16 residues. In germline, CDR1 is LGHNA, CDR2 YNFKEQ. CDR3 DNA: TGTGCCAGCAGCCAAGATCAAGAGGGAGCCCCCTACGAGCAGTACTTC. Amino acids: CASSQDQEGAPYEQYF.

The chain is built from TRBV28 and TRBJ2-2; the D is unclear. V lost 3 bases and J 5 bases, leaving 1 base between the germline ends. Germline lookup yields CDR1 MDHEN and CDR2 SYDVKM. This CDR3 is 11 amino acids long. Written as DNA, the CDR3 is TGTGCCAGCAGTTTTACCGGGGAGCTGTTTTTT. Its translation: CASSFTGELFF.

The J gene is TRBJ1-1, the V gene TRBV9; weak D call: TRBD1 (5 bases). V gave up 0 bases and J gave up 2 bases, with 11 bases separating them. This CDR3 comprises 15 residues. Looked up from germline, CDR1 is SGDLS and CDR2 is YYNGEE. Here the CDR3 DNA reads TGTGCCAGCAGCGTAGTTCCAGGGCTTAACACTGAAGCTTTCTTT. It codes for CASSVVPGLNTEAFF.

V usage is TRBV6-1 and J usage is TRBJ2-3, with D perhaps matching TRBD1 (6 bases). CDR3 size: 13 residues. V was shortened by 10 bases and J by 1 base, with 12 bases between the two germline ends. The germline CDR1 and CDR2 sequences are MNHNS and SASEGT. CDR3 residues: CAIYREGTDTQYF. The DNA of the CDR3 is TGTGCCATCTACAGGGAAGGCACAGATACGCAGTATTTT.

The chain is built from TRBV29-1 and TRBJ2-1; TRBD2 matches 15 bases. In germline, CDR1 is SQVTM, CDR2 ANQGSEA. The CDR3 covers 16 residues. V trimming: 5 bases; J trimming: 5 bases; junction bases outside the gene matches: 7. The CDR3 DNA reads TGCAGCGTTCCGGGACTAGCGGGAGGCCCCAACAATGAGCAGTTCTTC. Residues: CSVPGLAGGPNNEQFF.

The V call is TRBV18, the J call TRBJ1-1; 8 bases line up with TRBD1. Per germline, CDR1 KGHSH and CDR2 LQKENI. The CDR3 contains 18 residues. J gave up 0 bases and V 3 bases, and 12 bases lay outside the gene matches. This CDR3 is CASSPYSGTGDMNTEAFF. The DNA for the CDR3 is TGTGCCAGCTCACCGTACTCCGGGACAGGTGACATGAACACTGAAGCTTTCTTT. Filled out from reference TRBV18 and TRBJ1-1, the complete variable domain reads NAGVMQNPRHLVRRRGQEARLRCSPMKGHSHVYWYRQLPEEGLKFMVYLQKENIIDESGMPKERFSAEFPKEGPSILRIQQVVRGDSAAYFCASSPYSGTGDMNTEAFFGQGTRLTVV.

V is TRBV6-1 and J is TRBJ2-6; TRBD2 might be the D (5 bases). The V and J ends lost 0 bases and 2 bases respectively, with 11 bases between them. Germline V gene data show CDR1 as MNHNS and CDR2 as SASEGT. CDR3 size: 17 residues. The CDR3 reads CASSEALPGTGANVLTF. CDR3 sequence (DNA): TGTGCCAGCAGTGAAGCGCTTCCGGGGACTGGGGCCAACGTCCTGACTTTC.

Only a few counts were recorded for this clone. The chain employs TRBV28 and TRBJ1-2, with a tentative D call TRBD1 (6 bases). Trimming left V 7 bases short and J 1 base short, with 10 bases between. The CDR3 runs to 13 residues. Germline values: CDR1 MDHEN, CDR2 SYDVKM. The chain's CDR3 is CASKEGGNYGYTF. CDR3 nucleotide sequence: TGTGCCAGCAAGGAGGGGGGTAACTATGGCTACACCTTC.

V and J are TRBV6-5 and TRBJ2-7, with 7 bases identical to TRBD2. Germline CDR1 MNHEY, CDR2 SVGAGI. The CDR3 totals 15 residues. The V segment lost 0 bases and the J segment 4 bases; nucleotides outside the gene matches: 6. The CDR3 reads CASSYSREPVYEQYF. The CDR3 region has the DNA TGTGCCAGCAGTTACTCGCGGGAGCCAGTTTACGAGCAGTACTTC.

The rearrangement links TRBV6-1 to TRBJ2-5, with 7 bases matching TRBD1. Germline CDR1 is MNHNS and CDR2 is SASEGT. V trimming: 8 bases; J trimming: 5 bases; junction bases outside the gene matches: 5. The CDR3 loop spans 12 amino acids. The DNA of the CDR3 is TGTGCCAGCTCGCAGGGGGTGGAGACCCAGTACTTC. Translation gives CASSQGVETQYF.

This clone showed up just a few times. This chain uses TRBV6-5 with TRBJ1-3; D might be TRBD1 (5 bases). Germline V gene sequence: CDR1 MNHEY, CDR2 SVGAGI. V was pared by 6 bases and J by 0 bases, with 12 bases between. This CDR3 contains 15 residues. In DNA form, the CDR3 reads TGTGCCAGCAGCCGAACAGGACGCTCTGGAAACACCATATATTTT. It specifies CASSRTGRSGNTIYF.

The chain uses TRBV5-1 and TRBJ1-1, with 12 positions matching TRBD1. Germline CDR1 reads SGHRS; CDR2 reads YFSETQ. The ends lost 7 bases at V and 7 bases at J; junction bases unmatched: 8. This CDR3 comprises 14 residues. CDR3 residues: CASGQGTGGLEAFF. The CDR3 DNA is TGCGCCAGCGGCCAGGGGACAGGGGGCCTTGAAGCTTTCTTT.

The CDR3 DNA reads TGTGCCAGCAGCCGAGACTGGGCTAATGAAAAACTGTTTTTT. This translates into CASSRDWANEKLFF. The chain couples TRBV11-2 to TRBJ1-4; D not certain. In germline, CDR1 is SGHAT, CDR2 FQNNGV. V lost 5 bases to trimming and J lost 3 bases, with 10 bases between them. There are 14 residues in the CDR3.

This sequence joins TRBV7-2 and TRBJ2-4, with a tentative D call TRBD2 (5 bases). Germline V gene data show CDR1 as SGHTA and CDR2 as FQGNSA. The CDR3 contains 16 residues. V lost 5 bases, J lost 3 bases, and 17 bases lay in between. CDR3 amino acids: CASSPEGTTIKNIQYF. In DNA, the CDR3 is TGTGCCAGCAGCCCAGAGGGCACTACCATCAAAAACATTCAGTACTTC.

The V call is TRBV7-2, the J call TRBJ2-1; TRBD2 agrees at 9 bases. V dropped 5 bases and J dropped 10; count of bases not matched to a gene: 9. Germline-derived CDR1 and CDR2 are SGHTA and FQGNSA. The CDR3 runs to 14 residues. This CDR3 reads CASSLSGGAGEQFF. CDR3 coding DNA: TGTGCCAGCAGCCTTAGCGGGGGCGCGGGGGAGCAGTTCTTC.

The V gene is TRBV20-1, the J gene TRBJ2-3; the D is unclear. The V and J ends lost 6 bases and 2 bases respectively, with 6 bases between them. The CDR3 is 11 amino acids. CDR1 is DFQATT, CDR2 SNEGSKA, per germline (reference sequence). The CDR3 protein is CSAEITDTQYF. CDR3 nucleotides: TGCAGTGCCGAAATCACAGATACGCAGTATTTT.

The rearrangement links TRBV6-5 to TRBJ2-1; TRBD1 aligns across 9 bases. With V trimmed by 8 bases and J by 6 bases, 11 bases remained unmatched. Germline V gene lookup returns CDR1 MNHEY and CDR2 SVGAGI. The CDR3 extends over 15 amino acids. In DNA form, the CDR3 reads TGTGCCAGCCGAATCACCGGGACAGGGACCAATGAGCAGTTCTTC. Amino acid sequence: CASRITGTGTNEQFF.

The V and J genes are TRBV6-6 and TRBJ2-7; a possible D gene is TRBD2 (6 bases). Between the trimmed V and J ends, which lost 3 bases and 6 bases, there was a span of 12 bases. This CDR3 contains 13 residues. In germline, CDR1 is MNHNY, CDR2 SVGAGI (reference sequence). CDR3 loop: CASSYEGLGEQYF. The CDR3, as DNA: TGTGCCAGCAGTTATGAGGGACTCGGCGAGCAGTACTTC.

The CDR3 DNA follows: TGTGCCAGCAGCTTCCTAGCGGGGCTAGGAGAGACCCAGTACTTC. Encoded protein: CASSFLAGLGETQYF. This chain links TRBV5-6 with TRBJ2-5; 9 positions agree with TRBD2. V gave up 2 bases and J gave up 4 bases; unmatched junction bases: 6. CDR3 length: 15 amino acids. Looked up from germline, CDR1 is SGHDT and CDR2 is YYEEEE. The complete variable domain, with remaining parts taken from reference TRBV5-6 and TRBJ2-5, reads DAGVTQSPTHLIKTRGQQVTLRCSPKSGHDTVSWYQQALGQGPQFIFQYYEEEERQRGNFPDRFSGHQFPNYSSELNVNALLLGDSALYLCASSFLAGLGETQYFGPGTRLLVL.

This clone appeared once. CDR3 DNA: TGTGCCAGTTCGGGGGCGTCGGGCACTGAAGCTTTCTTT. Encoded protein: CASSGASGTEAFF. The chain uses TRBV28 and TRBJ1-1; D is perhaps TRBD1 (6 bases). Germline V lookup: CDR1 MDHEN, CDR2 SYDVKM. With 9 bases removed from V and 4 bases from J, the gap between germline ends came to 15 bases. This CDR3 is 13 amino acids long.

This clone appeared a few times. V gene TRBV7-2 combines with J gene TRBJ1-5, with no clear D. The CDR3 covers 13 residues. From germline, CDR1 is SGHTA and CDR2 FQGNSA. V shed 6 bases and J shed 6 bases, with 12 bases lying between them. In DNA form, the CDR3 reads TGTGCCAGCAGTTCCCAAATGGGTCAGCCCCAGCATTTT. This sequence encodes CASSSQMGQPQHF.

For this clone: The identical CDR3 is also encoded by other nucleotide sequences in the sample. The chain couples TRBV18 to TRBJ1-1; tentatively, D is TRBD1 (6 bases). V lost 3 bases to trimming and J lost 1 base, with 6 bases between them. Germline V gene lookup returns CDR1 KGHSH and CDR2 LQKENI. The CDR3 loop spans 13 amino acids. CDR3 bases: TGTGCCAGCTCACCGGGACAGAACACTGAAGCTTTCTTT. Residues: CASSPGQNTEAFF.

The rearrangement uses TRBV2 and TRBJ2-3, with 7 nucleotides matching TRBD1. CDR1 and CDR2 (germline): SNHLY, FYNNEI. CDR3 length equals 15 residues. V was clipped by 5 bases and J by 1 base; unmatched bases: 6. The CDR3 spells CASSPDRAGTDTQYF. The CDR3 coding sequence is TGTGCCAGCAGTCCAGACAGGGCGGGCACAGATACGCAGTATTTT.

The chain recombines TRBV2 with TRBJ1-5; tentatively, D is TRBD1 (5 bases). The CDR3 runs to 16 residues. Germline values: CDR1 SNHLY, CDR2 FYNNEI. The germline V and J ends were trimmed by 6 bases and 0 bases, with 15 bases remaining between them. CDR3 protein: CASSGGAEDSNQPQHF. The CDR3, as DNA: TGTGCCAGCAGCGGAGGGGCAGAAGATAGCAATCAGCCCCAGCATTTT.